These 18 T cell receptor beta chains came from one sample sequenced in a study of blood T cell repertoires in COVID-19. Clones were read by immunoSEQ multiplex PCR, and TCRdb kept only the in-frame ones, dropping some. The sample lists 55,000 to 80,000 clones; roughly 91% were seen once. The sequenced sample consisted of peripheral blood. These receptor sequences come from a human donor in a cohort sampled during active COVID-19.

The chain combines TRBV9 with TRBJ1-1, with D uncertain. The CDR3 runs 14 residues. Between the trimmed V and J ends, which lost 3 bases and 6 bases, there was a span of 15 bases. Germline lookup yields CDR1 SGDLS and CDR2 YYNGEE. The CDR3 region is CASSARTGTAEAFF. CDR3 DNA sequence: TGTGCCAGCAGCGCGCGGACGGGAACGGCTGAAGCTTTCTTT.

This clone was observed a few times. The chain is built from TRBV24-1 and TRBJ1-5, with D hard to call. Germline V gene lookup returns CDR1 KGHDR and CDR2 SFDVKD. The germline V and J ends were trimmed by 5 bases and 2 bases, with 12 bases remaining between them. This CDR3 is 15 amino acids long. DNA of the CDR3: TGTGCCACCAGTGCCGCCGGGGAGGGCAATCAGCCCCAGCATTTT. It is translated as CATSAAGEGNQPQHF.

This chain uses TRBV7-2 with TRBJ2-1, with D perhaps matching TRBD2 (6 bases). V was shortened by 1 base and J by 7 bases, with 14 bases between the two germline ends. CDR3 length: 15 amino acids. In germline, CDR1 is SGHTA, CDR2 FQGNSA. The CDR3, as DNA: TGTGCCAGCAGCTTAGACGGGGGAGACCCAAATGAGCAGTTCTTC. It codes for CASSLDGGDPNEQFF.

The CDR3 DNA sequence: TGCGCCAGCAGCTTGGACAGGGCCACCGGGGAGCTGTTTTTT. Translation gives CASSLDRATGELFF. The chain couples TRBV5-1 to TRBJ2-2; a weak D match, TRBD1 (6 bases). This CDR3 has 14 residues. With 0 bases removed from V and 4 bases from J, the gap between germline ends came to 7 bases. Germline lookup yields CDR1 SGHRS and CDR2 YFSETQ.

This chain links TRBV4-3 with TRBJ1-4; 11 positions agree with TRBD1. Germline CDR1 reads LGHNA; CDR2 reads YSLEER. This CDR3 is built from 19 residues. The J segment lost 1 base and the V segment lost 0 bases, leaving 7 bases of the junction unmatched. CDR3 bases: TGCGCCAGCAGCCAAGATGGGGGACAGGGGGTTGTAACTAATGAAAAACTGTTTTTT. Translated: CASSQDGGQGVVTNEKLFF.

This clone is medium-sized. The gene calls are TRBV19 and TRBJ2-7; 10 bases map to TRBD2. This CDR3 contains 15 residues. The germline V gene encodes CDR1 LNHDA and CDR2 SQIVND (reference sequence). V trimming: 6 bases; J trimming: 5 bases; junction bases outside the gene matches: 10. The CDR3 DNA follows: TGTGCCAGTAGGGAGCTAGCGGGAGAGGGCCACGAGCAGTACTTC. Its protein product is CASRELAGEGHEQYF.

The chain uses TRBV5-1 and TRBJ1-2; TRBD1 agrees at 7 bases. Germline V lookup: CDR1 SGHRS, CDR2 YFSETQ. The CDR3 covers 15 residues. With 4 bases clipped from V and 4 bases from J, the junction kept 10 bases outside the gene matches. The CDR3 DNA reads TGCGCCAGCAGCCCGGCGGGACAGATTCCCTATGGCTACACCTTC. Encoded protein: CASSPAGQIPYGYTF.

This chain uses TRBV7-7 with TRBJ2-2, with TRBD2 matching over 8 bases. J lost 3 bases, V lost 1 base, and 4 bases had no gene match. CDR3 size: 16 residues. Germline assignment: CDR1 SSHAT and CDR2 FNYEAQ (reference sequence). CDR3 sequence (DNA): TGTGCCAGCAGCTTAGTCGCCGGGAGGGACACCGGGGAGCTGTTTTTT. It is translated as CASSLVAGRDTGELFF.

As concerns this clone: Mismatch with germline at one junction end may stem from a read error. V gene TRBV11-2 combines with J gene TRBJ2-5; the D gene is possibly TRBD1 (5 bases). This CDR3 spans 11 amino acids. Germline CDR1 and CDR2: SGHAT and FQNNGV. CDR3 nucleotide sequence: TGTGCCAGCAGCCTAGACAGTTCCCAGTACTTC. Residues: CASSLDSSQYF.

The V call is TRBV18, the J call TRBJ2-1, with 11 bases identical to TRBD2. The CDR3 contains 12 residues. V dropped 4 bases and J dropped 12; count of bases not matched to a gene: 2. Germline CDR1 and CDR2: KGHSH and LQKENI. The CDR3 DNA sequence: TGTGCCAGCTCACGCGGGACTAGCGGGCAGTTCTTC. It encodes CASSRGTSGQFF.

This clone was picked up one time. V is TRBV15 and J is TRBJ1-1, with 7 nucleotides matching TRBD1. With 2 bases clipped from V and 1 base from J, the junction kept 4 bases outside the gene matches. The V gene's germline CDR1 is LNHNV and CDR2 YYDKDF (reference sequence). This CDR3 comprises 15 residues. For the CDR3, the DNA is TGTGCCACCAGCAGAACAGGGGTTAGGAACACTGAAGCTTTCTTT. As protein: CATSRTGVRNTEAFF.

The chain employs TRBV12-3 or TRBV12-4 and TRBJ1-5; possibly TRBD1 for D (6 bases). Trimming removed 5 bases from V and 11 bases from J, with 16 bases in between. The CDR3 runs 13 residues. The CDR3 nucleotides read TGTGCCAGCAGTCCAAACAGGGCGCGGGCCCAGCATTTT. It codes for CASSPNRARAQHF.

The gene calls are TRBV3-1 (or the pseudogene TRBV3-2) and TRBJ2-1; 10 bases align to TRBD2. Losses at the gene ends were 0 bases for V and 9 bases for J; bases not matched to a gene: 8. CDR1 is LGHDT and CDR2 is YNNKEL in the germline V gene (reference sequence). This CDR3 region has 16 residues. The CDR3, as DNA: TGTGCCAGCAGCCAAGATTGGAAGCGGGAGGGCCTTGAGCAGTTCTTC. It translates to CASSQDWKREGLEQFF.

The DNA of the CDR3 is TGTGCCAGCAGTGAATTCCCCGTCGGCGGGAAGGACTCCTACGAGCAGTACTTC. Its translation is CASSEFPVGGKDSYEQYF. The chain recombines TRBV6-1 with TRBJ2-7, with D possibly TRBD2 on 6 matching bases. CDR3 length: 18 residues. Trimming cost V 2 bases and J 0 bases, with 20 bases left between them. Per germline, CDR1 MNHNS and CDR2 SASEGT.

The chain carries TRBV4-3 and TRBJ2-2; D is undetermined. Per germline, CDR1 LGHNA and CDR2 YSLEER. Trimming removed 0 bases from V and 5 bases from J, with 7 bases in between. This CDR3 region has 14 residues. The CDR3 nucleotides are TGCGCCAGCAGCCAAGATCGAGCGACCGGGGAGCTGTTTTTT. Its protein product is CASSQDRATGELFF.

In DNA, the CDR3 is TGTGCCACCAGCAGAGATGACAGGGGGCACGAGCAGTACTTC. Translation gives CATSRDDRGHEQYF. The chain recombines TRBV15 with TRBJ2-7, with 10 bases that match TRBD1. The V gene's germline CDR1 is LNHNV and CDR2 YYDKDF (reference sequence). This CDR3 region has 14 residues. Losses at the gene ends were 0 bases for V and 5 bases for J; bases not matched to a gene: 1.

The chain combines TRBV5-1 with TRBJ2-3; TRBD2 agrees at 10 bases. The CDR3 is 17 amino acids. Germline values: CDR1 SGHRS, CDR2 YFSETQ. Trimming removed 0 bases from V and 5 bases from J; junction bases left unmatched: 9. The CDR3 bases are TGCGCCAGCAGCTTGGAAGGACCGCTAGCGGGAGTAGATACGCAGTATTTT. This translates into CASSLEGPLAGVDTQYF.

This clone was picked up one time. CDR3 DNA: TGTGCCAGCAGATCAGGACAGGGTGCTGGCTACACCTTC. Protein product: CASRSGQGAGYTF. The gene calls are TRBV28 and TRBJ1-2; the match to TRBD1 covers 8 bases. The V gene end was trimmed by 6 bases and the J gene end by 7 bases; junction bases not matched to a gene: 7. The CDR3 consists of 13 residues. Germline loops: CDR1 MDHEN, CDR2 SYDVKM.